This T cell receptor (beta chain) was identified during a study of T-cell memory formation after mild COVID-19. Whole-study findings and limits: Cross-reactive memory appears to have joined, as suggested by some responding clones showing up in pre-infection memory.

This clonotype was seen ten or more times. The target antigen is unknown. TCRdb re-called the 5' RACE reads with MiXCR, one entry per CDR3 protein. The table lists hundreds of thousands of distinct CDR3 sequences, less than 25% of them singletons, with around 7.7% in the top ten. This clonotype was obtained from an adult woman who had mild COVID-19 (a few samples of this study predate the infection). Cell type and time point are not known. The sequenced sample consisted of PBMCs or a T cell subset sorted from them (not recorded which).

The DNA of the CDR3 is TGTGCCAGCACCCGGACTAGCGGGAGCCTGGTGACAAACAATGAGCAGTTCTTC. This sequence encodes CASTRTSGSLVTNNEQFF. The V call is TRBV27, the J call TRBJ2-1, with TRBD2 identical over 13 bases. The V gene end was trimmed by 7 bases and the J gene end by 5 bases; junction bases not matched to a gene: 14. The CDR3 has 18 residues. Germline V gene data show CDR1 as MNHEY and CDR2 as SMNVEV (reference sequence).